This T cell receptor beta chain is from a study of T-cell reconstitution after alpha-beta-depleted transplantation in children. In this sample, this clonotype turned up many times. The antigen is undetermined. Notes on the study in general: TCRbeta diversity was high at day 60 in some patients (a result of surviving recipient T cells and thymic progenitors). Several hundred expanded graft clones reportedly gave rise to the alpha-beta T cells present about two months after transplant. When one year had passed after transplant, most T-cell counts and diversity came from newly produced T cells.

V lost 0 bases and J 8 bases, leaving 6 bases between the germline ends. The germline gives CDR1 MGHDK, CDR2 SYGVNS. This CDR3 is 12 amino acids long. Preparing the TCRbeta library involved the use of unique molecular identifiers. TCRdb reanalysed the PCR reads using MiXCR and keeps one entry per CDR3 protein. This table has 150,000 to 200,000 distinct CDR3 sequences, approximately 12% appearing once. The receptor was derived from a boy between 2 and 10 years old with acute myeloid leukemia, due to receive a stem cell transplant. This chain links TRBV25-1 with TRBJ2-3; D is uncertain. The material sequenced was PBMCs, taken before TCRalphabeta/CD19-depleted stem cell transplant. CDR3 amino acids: CASSEYDSTQYF. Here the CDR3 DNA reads TGTGCCAGCAGTGAATATGATAGTACGCAGTATTTT.